The next 26 T cell receptor beta chains were all read from a single sample in a study of cytomegalovirus exposure and HLA in healthy donors. PCR involved 60 Vbeta and 13 Jbeta primers. Clones were read by immunoSEQ multiplex PCR, and TCRdb kept only the in-frame ones, dropping some. In total, the table holds about 130,000 clones. The sequenced sample was PBMCs. Source of these receptors: a man between 18 and 35 years old in good health and CMV-seronegative.

The chain is built from TRBV4-1 and TRBJ2-1; 8 positions agree with TRBD1. CDR3 length: 19 amino acids. Germline CDR1 and CDR2: MGHRA and YSYEKL. After removal of 4 bases from V and 1 base from J, the junction contained 15 bases not matched to a gene. This CDR3 reads CASSRLSLGTGTSYNEQFF. DNA of the CDR3: TGCGCCAGCAGCCGGCTATCTTTAGGGACAGGCACTTCCTACAATGAGCAGTTCTTC.

The chain couples TRBV2 to TRBJ2-2; D is perhaps TRBD2 (7 bases). The CDR3 runs 15 residues. The germline V and J ends were trimmed by 6 bases and 4 bases, with 15 bases remaining between them. Germline V CDR1 and CDR2: SNHLY, FYNNEI. For the CDR3, the DNA is TGTGCCAGCAGGAGCGGGACACCGATCACCGGGGAGCTGTTTTTT. Its protein is CASRSGTPITGELFF.

The CDR3 sequence: CASSQAPGSTDTQYF. CDR3 bases: TGCGCCAGCAGCCAAGCGCCAGGGAGCACAGATACGCAGTATTTT. The chain joins TRBV4-1 to TRBJ2-3, with D maybe TRBD1 (5 bases). Germline assignment: CDR1 MGHRA and CDR2 YSYEKL. The length of the CDR3 is 15 residues. The V and J ends lost 1 base and 0 bases respectively, with 8 bases between them.

V is TRBV2 and J is TRBJ2-2; perhaps TRBD2 as D (5 bases). Germline V CDR1 and CDR2: SNHLY, FYNNEI. CDR3 size: 15 residues. With 7 bases removed from V and 6 bases from J, the gap between germline ends came to 18 bases. CDR3: CASKDMGVAPGELFF. The CDR3 coding sequence is TGTGCCAGCAAAGATATGGGAGTGGCACCCGGGGAGCTGTTTTTT.

The J gene is TRBJ1-4, the V gene TRBV28; 8 positions match TRBD1. CDR1 and CDR2 from the germline V gene are MDHEN and SYDVKM. The CDR3 is 15 residues long. V gave up 6 bases and J gave up 4 bases; unmatched junction bases: 7. The CDR3: CASRGGDRLNEKLFF. In DNA, the CDR3 is TGTGCCAGCAGGGGGGGGGACAGGCTTAATGAAAAACTGTTTTTT.

The chain combines TRBV19 with TRBJ1-5, with D possibly being TRBD1 (5 bases). V was clipped by 8 bases and J by 0 bases, with 14 bases between them. The CDR3 loop spans 15 amino acids. Germline CDR1 is LNHDA and CDR2 is SQIVND (reference sequence). The CDR3 DNA reads TGTGCCAGTTCCCCCGACAGTAATAGCAATCAGCCCCAGCATTTT. Protein sequence: CASSPDSNSNQPQHF.

V usage is TRBV7-9 and J usage is TRBJ1-1, with D possibly being TRBD1 (6 bases). The V gene's germline CDR1 is SEHNR and CDR2 FQNEAQ (reference sequence). V shed 3 bases and J shed 7 bases, with 9 bases lying between them. This CDR3 has 12 residues. DNA for the CDR3: TGTGCCAGCAGCTTGGGGGCACTTGAAGCTTTCTTT. Its translation: CASSLGALEAFF.

The chain carries TRBV15 and TRBJ1-1; D not certain. Germline CDR1 and CDR2: LNHNV and YYDKDF (reference sequence). The germline V and J ends were trimmed by 0 bases and 4 bases, with 9 bases remaining between them. The length of the CDR3 is 14 residues. The CDR3 spells CATSRDPLSTEAFF. The CDR3 DNA reads as TGTGCCACCAGCAGAGACCCCCTCAGCACTGAAGCTTTCTTT.

J is TRBJ1-2 and V is TRBV7-2, with D hard to call. Deletions cut 1 base from V and 0 bases from J, with 9 bases between. Germline lookup yields CDR1 SGHTA and CDR2 FQGNSA. The CDR3 runs to 15 residues. The CDR3 is CASSLEKSPNYGYTF. CDR3 in DNA: TGTGCCAGCAGCTTAGAAAAGAGCCCTAACTATGGCTACACCTTC.

V gene TRBV30 combines with J gene TRBJ2-7; TRBD1 aligns across 9 bases. Losses at the gene ends were 3 bases for V and 5 bases for J; bases not matched to a gene: 2. The V gene's germline CDR1 is GTSNPN and CDR2 SVGIG (reference sequence). The CDR3 contains 12 residues. CDR3 region: CAWSRDRDEQYF. The CDR3 DNA reads TGTGCCTGGAGCCGGGACAGGGACGAGCAGTACTTC.

The rearrangement links TRBV5-1 to TRBJ1-1; D might be TRBD1 (5 bases). CDR3 length: 14 residues. V lost 4 bases and J lost 4, with 14 bases in between. Germline V gives CDR1 SGHRS, CDR2 YFSETQ. The CDR3 region has the DNA TGCGCCAGCAGCCCCCGGACCGGGGGCACTGAAGCTTTCTTT. It specifies CASSPRTGGTEAFF.

In DNA, the CDR3 is TGTGCCAGCAGCCCGGGACTAGCCCCGACCGAGCAGTTCTTC. Translating it yields CASSPGLAPTEQFF. The rearrangement links TRBV6-4 to TRBJ2-1, with TRBD2 matching 9 bases. V was pared by 6 bases and J by 10 bases, with 10 bases of the junction left unmatched. Per the germline V gene, CDR1 is MRHNA and CDR2 is SNTAGT. The CDR3 loop spans 14 amino acids.

This chain links TRBV28 with TRBJ2-1; the match to TRBD2 covers 8 bases. Unmatched junction bases numbered 5, after V lost 6 bases and J lost 4 bases. Germline values: CDR1 MDHEN, CDR2 SYDVKM. The CDR3 is made up of 14 amino acids. CDR3 nucleotide sequence: TGTGCCAGCAGCTTAGCGGGACTTTACAATGAGCAGTTCTTC. Its translation: CASSLAGLYNEQFF.

The V gene is TRBV18, the J gene TRBJ2-7, with 11 bases matching TRBD1. The germline V gene encodes CDR1 KGHSH and CDR2 LQKENI. The CDR3 sequence is 14 residues long. The junction had 2 bases not matched to a gene; V was cut back by 5 bases and J by 2 bases. The CDR3 is CASSRDRGTYEQYF. DNA of the CDR3: TGTGCCAGCTCAAGGGACAGGGGGACCTACGAGCAGTACTTC.

The CDR3, as DNA: TGCGCCAGCAGCCAAGATCGGACACAGTGGGATACGCAGTATTTT. Protein: CASSQDRTQWDTQYF. The chain carries TRBV4-3 and TRBJ2-3; a weak D match, TRBD1 (5 bases). Germline assignment: CDR1 LGHNA and CDR2 YSLEER. CDR3 length equals 15 residues. V lost 0 bases and J lost 6, with 13 bases in between.

The rearrangement uses TRBV6-4 and TRBJ1-1; 7 bases are shared with TRBD1. CDR1 and CDR2 from the germline V gene are MRHNA and SNTAGT. The junction had 4 bases not matched to a gene; V was cut back by 5 bases and J by 1 base. The CDR3 consists of 14 residues. The CDR3 here is CASSPGQENTEAFF. The CDR3 nucleotides read TGTGCCAGCAGTCCAGGACAGGAGAACACTGAAGCTTTCTTT.

The V call is TRBV14, the J call TRBJ2-1, with D unclear. Trimming took off 1 base at V and 7 bases at J, with 8 bases between the two ends. Per the germline V gene, CDR1 is SGHDN and CDR2 is FVKESK. CDR3 length: 13 amino acids. The CDR3 bases are TGTGCCAGCAGCCAAGTCGTCCGGAATGAGCAGTTCTTC. Translation gives CASSQVVRNEQFF. Using reference TRBV14 and TRBJ2-1 for the parts outside the CDR3, the full variable domain is EAGVTQFPSHSVIEKGQTVTLRCDPISGHDNLYWYRRVMGKEIKFLLHFVKESKQDESGMPNNRFLAERTGGTYSTLKVQPAELEDSGVYFCASSQVVRNEQFFGPGTRLTVL.

The chain is built from TRBV5-4 and TRBJ2-7, with D possibly TRBD2 on 5 matching bases. V was trimmed by 0 bases and J by 4 bases, leaving 14 bases between them. The CDR3 extends over 15 amino acids. Looked up from germline, CDR1 is SGHNT and CDR2 is YYREEE (reference sequence). CDR3 residues: CASSLGQEVFYEQYF. CDR3 in DNA: TGTGCCAGCAGCTTGGGGCAGGAGGTTTTTTACGAGCAGTACTTC.

The chain is built from TRBV28 and TRBJ1-2; D is ambiguous. The germline V gene encodes CDR1 MDHEN and CDR2 SYDVKM. V was shortened by 1 base and J by 5 bases, with 14 bases between the two germline ends. This CDR3 is built from 15 residues. The CDR3 region has the DNA TGTGCCAGCAGTTTATCGAAGGACTGGACTTATGGCTACACCTTC. This gives the protein CASSLSKDWTYGYTF.

The V gene is TRBV4-3, the J gene TRBJ2-3, with 14 bases aligning to TRBD2. V lost 6 bases to trimming and J lost 1 base; unmatched junction nucleotides: 9. CDR3 size: 18 residues. Germline lookup yields CDR1 LGHNA and CDR2 YSLEER. As DNA, the CDR3 is TGCGCCAGCAGTCCCCCGGGACTAGCGGGAGAAGGCACAGATACGCAGTATTTT. Its translation is CASSPPGLAGEGTDTQYF.

V is TRBV9 and J is TRBJ1-1; a possible D gene is TRBD1 (6 bases). CDR3 size: 13 residues. Germline V CDR1 and CDR2: SGDLS, YYNGEE. V dropped 0 bases and J dropped 7 bases, with 10 bases sitting between them. Here the CDR3 DNA reads TGTGCCAGCAGCGTAGGGGGGGGCAGTGAAGCTTTCTTT. Translated: CASSVGGGSEAFF.

The rearrangement uses TRBV10-1 and TRBJ1-6; no reliable D call. Germline lookup yields CDR1 WNHNN and CDR2 SYGVQD (reference sequence). The CDR3 has 16 residues. V lost 7 bases and J lost 7, with 20 bases in between. CDR3 DNA sequence: TGCGCCAGCACCCCGGGAGACGGACGGGAAAATTCACCCCTCCACTTT. It translates to CASTPGDGRENSPLHF.

The CDR3 here is CAGTSGGAYNEQFF. Here the CDR3 DNA reads TGTGCCGGCACTAGCGGGGGGGCCTACAATGAGCAGTTCTTC. The chain joins TRBV30 to TRBJ2-1; 13 bases are shared with TRBD2. In germline, CDR1 is GTSNPN, CDR2 SVGIG (reference sequence). This CDR3 has 14 residues. V shed 8 bases, J shed 2 bases, and the junction held 3 bases outside the gene matches.

Comment on this clone: This CDR3 is also generated by other DNA sequences in the sample. CDR3 nucleotide sequence: TGCAGTGCTAAAAGCGGGGATACGCAGTATTTT. Translating gives CSAKSGDTQYF. The genes are TRBV20-1 and TRBJ2-3; tentatively, D is TRBD2 (6 bases). Germline-derived CDR1 and CDR2 are DFQATT and SNEGSKA (reference sequence). Trimming took off 4 bases at V and 6 bases at J, with 8 bases between the two ends. The CDR3 is 11 residues long.

The chain employs TRBV5-6 and TRBJ2-7; 7 positions match TRBD2. Germline assignment: CDR1 SGHDT and CDR2 YYEEEE. This CDR3 spans 14 amino acids. J was trimmed by 8 bases and V by 4 bases; bases with no gene match: 12. The CDR3 nucleotides read TGTGCCAGCAGCCGGTGGGGAGGGACTACGAAGCAGTACTTC. Protein: CASSRWGGTTKQYF. The entire variable domain, with the rest obtained from reference TRBV5-6 and TRBJ2-7, is as follows: DAGVTQSPTHLIKTRGQQVTLRCSPKSGHDTVSWYQQALGQGPQFIFQYYEEEERQRGNFPDRFSGHQFPNYSSELNVNALLLGDSALYLCASSRWGGTTKQYFGPGTRLTVT.

The CDR3 is CASSRVRGGEQYF. As DNA, the CDR3 is TGTGCCAGCAGCCGGGTGCGGGGCGGCGAGCAGTACTTC. The V gene is TRBV14, the J gene TRBJ2-7, with D possibly being TRBD2 (6 bases). The germline CDR1 and CDR2 sequences are SGHDN and FVKESK. The V and J ends lost 4 bases and 6 bases respectively, with 13 bases between them. CDR3 length equals 13 residues.